This record covers a single TCR beta chain. Its antigen is not identified. These data originate in a study of shared clonotypes between healthy human individuals. Study-wide background: Serving as donors were a couple of women and a few men, whose ages spanned 18 to 49. The study's findings and limits: Non-shared clonotypes were found to have lower generation probabilities than the clonotypes that were shared by all four of the sorted-subset donors. Clonotype sharing among donors was thought likely to change with sequencing depth. With four donors compared, approximately 5% of naive CD4 clonotypes were shared.

Germline assignment: CDR1 LGHNA and CDR2 YSLEER. The ends lost 2 bases at V and 0 bases at J; junction bases unmatched: 2. The CDR3 extends over 15 amino acids. Selected positively for CCR7 and CD45RO-negative, naive CD8 cells excluded terminally differentiated effector memory CD45RA+ cells. The method was immunoSEQ multiplex PCR; TCRdb's version includes in-frame clones alone and lacks a portion of them. The sample shows approximately 2,000,000 clones, 80% to 95% of them seen only once. This chain connects TRBV4-3 to TRBJ2-5; TRBD2 matches at 8 bases. Sequenced input: naive CD8+ T cells from PBMCs. The source is a man aged 18 to 29 in good health. Some clones in this sample may be carry-over from other donors' samples. The chain's CDR3 is CASSQLLADQETQYF. The CDR3 nucleotides read TGCGCCAGCAGCCAACTACTAGCGGACCAAGAGACCCAGTACTTC.